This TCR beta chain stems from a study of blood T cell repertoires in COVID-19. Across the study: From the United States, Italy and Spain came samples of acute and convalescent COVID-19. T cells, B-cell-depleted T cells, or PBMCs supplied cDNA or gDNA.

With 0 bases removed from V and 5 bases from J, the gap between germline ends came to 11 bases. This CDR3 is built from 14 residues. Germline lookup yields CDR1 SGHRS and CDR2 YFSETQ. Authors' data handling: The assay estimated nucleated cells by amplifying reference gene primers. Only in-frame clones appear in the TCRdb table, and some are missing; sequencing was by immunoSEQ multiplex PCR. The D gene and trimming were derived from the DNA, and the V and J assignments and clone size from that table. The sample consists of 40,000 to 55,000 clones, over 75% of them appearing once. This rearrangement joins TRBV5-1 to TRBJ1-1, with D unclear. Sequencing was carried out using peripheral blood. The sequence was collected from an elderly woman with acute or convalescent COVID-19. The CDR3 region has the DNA TGCGCCAGCAGCTTGGCGCCAGGAGGAACTGAAGCTTTCTTT. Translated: CASSLAPGGTEAFF. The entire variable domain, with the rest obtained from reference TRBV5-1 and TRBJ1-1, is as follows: KAGVTQTPRYLIKTRGQQVTLSCSPISGHRSVSWYQQTPGQGLQFLFEYFSETQRNKGNFPGRFSGRQFSNSRSEMNVSTLELGDSALYLCASSLAPGGTEAFFGQGTRLTVV.